This T cell receptor (beta chain) appears in the sequencing data of a study of blood T cell repertoires in COVID-19 (dated by TCRdb to about 2020). With regard to the full study: The collaborator samples originated in the United States, Italy and Spain and spanned the acute and convalescent phases of COVID-19. The samples were drawn from two sources: the first 160 participants of the ongoing ImmuneRACE study, and approximately 1,300 subjects contributed by 6 global collaborators. Where HLA class I and class II types were available, the types were taken from metadata supplied by the sample provider, not from assay-based typing. The material from the prospective study consisted of cDNA or gDNA derived from T cells, B-cell-depleted T cells, or PBMCs. Sample metadata almost always included a de-identified subject ID, COVID-19 status, age in years and sex. The repertoires were made available in a free public database intended to serve as a resource for research on the immune response to SARS-CoV-2. The dataset comprised deeply sampled blood TCRbeta repertoires from subjects exposed to, actively infected with, or recovered from COVID-19. General findings and caveats noted by the study authors: Clinical and demographic metadata were provided uncurated, with the amount varying by source and participant.

TCRbeta CDR3 regions were amplified from genomic DNA by means of the immunoSEQ Assay, a bias-controlled multiplex PCR. In the original analysis: The number of nucleated cells in each sample was estimated by amplification of reference gene primers within the assay. Sequence reads were collapsed and filtered to measure the absolute abundance of every unique TCRbeta CDR3 rearrangement. For each sample, productive Simpson clonality was calculated by taking the square root of Simpson's diversity index across productive rearrangements. TCRdb obtained this table from immuneACCESS and retained in-frame rearrangements with V and J assigned. These tables miss some clones; where compared with another copy, unresolved V genes account for less than half of the shortfall, and the remainder is unexplained. Clonal size and the V and J genes are those of that table, whereas D and trimming came from the DNA. The sample includes about 380,000 clones, with 90% observed a single time. Clones ranked in the top ten supply about 7% of the sample.

As concerns this clone: The antigen this receptor binds is unknown. Per-nucleotide qualities are absent, and no much larger clonotype sits a single base away.

Collaborating institutions collected whole blood in K2EDTA tubes following their own protocols. For TCRbeta analysis, collaborators shipped samples as frozen whole blood, isolated PBMCs, or DNA extracted from either of those sample types. The trim is 1 base for V and 0 bases for J, with a gap of 9 bases between the germline ends. Measured from the cysteine to the phenylalanine, the CDR3 is 16 residues long. The sequence is cut down to CDR3 DNA, 48 bases in frame from base 1. CDR1 and CDR2 were assigned from the germline V gene as SGHVS and FQNEAQ. The receptor's source is a man aged 18 to 29 with active or convalescent COVID-19. Material for sequencing was peripheral blood. The chain is encoded by TRBV7-8 joined to TRBJ1-4, with the D gene not confidently named. The CDR3 reads as follows: CASSLGRAATNEKLFF. The DNA sequence reads TGTGCCAGCAGCTTAGGGCGGGCAGCAACTAATGAAAAACTGTTTTTT. Where the CDR3 stops, the reference TRBV7-8 and TRBJ1-4 genes take over; the full variable domain is GAGVSQSPRYKVAKRGQDVALRCDPISGHVSLFWYQQALGQGPEFLTYFQNEAQLDKSGLPSDRFFAERPEGSVSTLKIQRTQQEDSAVYLCASSLGRAATNEKLFFGSGTQLSVL.